This T cell receptor beta chain appears in the sequencing data of a study of neurological immune-mediated disorders. Study results and limitations: HTLV-1-associated myelopathy displayed the greatest TCR clonal expansion, and multiple sclerosis exhibited the smallest, lower than that of healthy controls. The study found no CDR3 amino acid sequences shared by expanded clones across subjects, suggesting private repertoires in all groups.

There are 15 residues in the CDR3. Germline V gives CDR1 SGHRS, CDR2 YFSETQ. Germline trimming cut 0 bases from V and 5 bases from J; bases unmatched to any gene: 7. The cDNA came from 5'RACE, which used 10-nucleotide random UMIs. TCRdb redid the calling of the 5' RACE reads with MiXCR, one entry per CDR3 protein. The sample comprises about 24,000 distinct CDR3 sequences, 13% of which are singletons, and approximately 16% rests with the top ten. The table lists this clonotype with many counts. Its antigen remains unknown. Unsorted libraries were generated from 2 million PBMCs. These cells had been stored in RNAlater at -80 C.

The sequence came from a woman in her forties with HTLV-1-associated myelopathy (HAM/TSP). Material: PBMCs. This rearrangement joins TRBV5-1 to TRBJ2-7; 8 bases map to TRBD1. The CDR3 bases are TGCGCCAGCAGCTTGGACGGACAGGGTAGAGACGAGCAGTACTTC. Protein product: CASSLDGQGRDEQYF.